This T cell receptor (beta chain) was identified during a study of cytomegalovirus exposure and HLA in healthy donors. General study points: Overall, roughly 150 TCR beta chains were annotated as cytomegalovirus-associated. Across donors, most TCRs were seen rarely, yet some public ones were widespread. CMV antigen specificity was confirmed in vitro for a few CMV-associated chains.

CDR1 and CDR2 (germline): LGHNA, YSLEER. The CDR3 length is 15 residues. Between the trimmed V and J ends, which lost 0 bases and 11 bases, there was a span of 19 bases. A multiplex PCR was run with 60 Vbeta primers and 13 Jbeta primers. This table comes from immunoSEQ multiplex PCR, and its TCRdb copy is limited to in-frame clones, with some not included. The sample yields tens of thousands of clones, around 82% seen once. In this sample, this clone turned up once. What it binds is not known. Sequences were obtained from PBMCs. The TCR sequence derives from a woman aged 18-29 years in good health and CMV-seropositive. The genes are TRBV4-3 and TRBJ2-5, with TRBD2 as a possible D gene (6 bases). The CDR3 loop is CASSQDWEAGREQYF. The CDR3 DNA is TGCGCCAGCAGCCAAGATTGGGAGGCGGGTCGGGAGCAGTACTTC.